One and the same sample provided the 30 T cell receptor beta chains below, sequenced in a study of blood T cell repertoires in COVID-19. TCRdb's table, derived via immunoSEQ multiplex PCR, lists solely in-frame clones and lacks some. The data show around 100,000 clones, with roughly 82% seen just once and around 4.8% held by the top ten. The sequenced material came from peripheral blood. Source of these receptors: a man aged 55 to 70 with acute or convalescent COVID-19.

The chain carries TRBV27 and TRBJ2-1, with 15 bases identical to TRBD2. The CDR3 runs 20 residues. V trimming: 4 bases; J trimming: 0 bases; junction bases outside the gene matches: 10. Germline V lookup: CDR1 MNHEY, CDR2 SMNVEV (reference sequence). The DNA for the CDR3 is TGTGCCAGCAGTTACCTAGGGACTAGCGGGAGGTCTCGCTCCTACAATGAGCAGTTCTTC. Residues: CASSYLGTSGRSRSYNEQFF.

The J gene is TRBJ1-2, the V gene TRBV18; TRBD1 aligns across 8 bases. The germline CDR1 and CDR2 sequences are KGHSH and LQKENI. The CDR3 loop spans 15 amino acids. J gave up 4 bases and V 0 bases, and 4 bases lay outside the gene matches. The CDR3 sequence is CASSPPGQEAYGYTF. The CDR3 nucleotides are TGTGCCAGCTCACCACCGGGACAGGAGGCCTATGGCTACACCTTC.

V is TRBV28 and J is TRBJ1-5; TRBD1 matches 7 bases. Per germline, CDR1 MDHEN and CDR2 SYDVKM. CDR3 length: 15 residues. Trimming at V came to 4 bases and at J to 6 bases, leaving 9 bases not matched to a gene. In DNA form, the CDR3 reads TGTGCCAGCAGTTCAGACAGGGCCCCCCCTCAGCCCCAGCATTTT. It encodes CASSSDRAPPQPQHF.

As regards this clone: This sample includes further DNA sequences coding for the same CDR3. The gene calls are TRBV4-1 and TRBJ1-6, with unresolved D. The V and J ends lost 1 base and 1 base respectively, with 5 bases between them. This CDR3 contains 15 residues. Germline loops: CDR1 MGHRA, CDR2 YSYEKL. CDR3 in amino acids: CASSQGSSYNSPLHF. As DNA, the CDR3 is TGCGCCAGCAGCCAAGGTTCTTCCTATAATTCACCCCTCCACTTT.

This chain uses TRBV5-4 with TRBJ2-7, with a tentative D call TRBD2 (7 bases). V dropped 3 bases and J dropped 2 bases, with 18 bases sitting between them. CDR3 length: 16 amino acids. Germline V CDR1 and CDR2: SGHNT, YYREEE (reference sequence). The CDR3 protein is CASSSPLGGPTYEQYF. The DNA of the CDR3 is TGTGCCAGCAGCTCACCCCTGGGGGGGCCAACCTACGAGCAGTACTTC.

The DNA of the CDR3 is TGCGCCAGCAGTGAGAACAGTAACACTGAAGCTTTCTTT. Its protein is CASSENSNTEAFF. The gene calls are TRBV10-1 and TRBJ1-1; D remains unclear. Trimming took 2 bases from V and 2 from J, leaving 6 bases between them. The V gene's germline CDR1 is WNHNN and CDR2 SYGVQD (reference sequence). This CDR3 comprises 13 residues.

The chain joins TRBV19 to TRBJ2-1; TRBD2 aligns across 10 bases. Germline assignment: CDR1 LNHDA and CDR2 SQIVND (reference sequence). The CDR3 runs to 12 residues. Trimming removed 5 bases from V and 14 bases from J; junction bases left unmatched: 6. DNA for the CDR3: TGTGCCAGTAGTTCTTTAACTAGCGGGAAGTTCTTC. Its protein is CASSSLTSGKFF.

The rearrangement joins TRBV7-8 to TRBJ1-2; TRBD1 might be the D (5 bases). Germline loops: CDR1 SGHVS, CDR2 FQNEAQ. The germline V and J ends were trimmed by 1 base and 4 bases, with 10 bases remaining between them. The CDR3 is 14 residues long. In DNA form, the CDR3 reads TGTGCCAGCAGCTTAGAGGTACAGGTCTATGGCTACACCTTC. Protein: CASSLEVQVYGYTF.

The gene calls are TRBV28 and TRBJ1-1; D possibly corresponds to TRBD1 (6 bases). Germline CDR1 reads MDHEN; CDR2 reads SYDVKM. V was trimmed by 8 bases and J by 2 bases, leaving 15 bases between them. The CDR3 runs 14 residues. CDR3 residues: CASPSPGANTEAFF. In DNA, the CDR3 is TGTGCCAGCCCCTCCCCAGGGGCAAACACTGAAGCTTTCTTT.

The V and J genes are TRBV19 and TRBJ2-7; 10 nucleotides match TRBD2. Germline V gene lookup returns CDR1 LNHDA and CDR2 SQIVND (reference sequence). J gave up 6 bases and V 6 bases, and 8 bases lay outside the gene matches. The CDR3 covers 14 residues. CDR3 protein: CASSFRTSGLEQYF. The CDR3 region has the DNA TGTGCCAGTAGCTTCCGGACTAGCGGACTCGAGCAGTACTTC.

This clone was seen a few times. DNA for the CDR3: TGTGCCAGCAGCCGGATCGGAGGAGGCGTGGACTATGGCTACACCTTC. Translation: CASSRIGGGVDYGYTF. The chain carries TRBV3-1 (or the pseudogene TRBV3-2) and TRBJ1-2; D not resolved. The CDR3 extends over 16 amino acids. V was cut by 4 bases and J by 3 bases, with 18 bases left in between. The germline V gene encodes CDR1 LGHDT and CDR2 YNNKEL (reference sequence).

The CDR3 loop reads CAGQDRGYGYTF. CDR3 coding DNA: TGTGCCGGCCAAGACAGGGGCTATGGCTACACCTTC. This chain links TRBV2 with TRBJ1-2; TRBD1 matches 8 bases. V was pared by 11 bases and J by 4 bases, with 6 bases of the junction left unmatched. CDR1 and CDR2 from the germline V gene are SNHLY and FYNNEI. CDR3 length equals 12 residues.

The J gene is TRBJ2-5, the V gene TRBV10-3, with a tentative D call TRBD2 (5 bases). Between the trimmed V and J ends, which lost 9 bases and 6 bases, there was a span of 20 bases. Germline V gene sequence: CDR1 ENHRY, CDR2 SYGVKD. The CDR3 is made up of 14 amino acids. The CDR3 spells CAMSHGVPPKTQYF. The CDR3 coding sequence is TGTGCCATGTCCCACGGGGTTCCGCCCAAGACCCAGTACTTC.

V gene TRBV5-1 combines with J gene TRBJ1-2; perhaps TRBD1 as D (6 bases). This CDR3 spans 14 amino acids. Deletions cut 4 bases from V and 5 bases from J, with 15 bases between. Germline loops: CDR1 SGHRS, CDR2 YFSETQ. CDR3 DNA: TGCGCCAGCAGCCCGGAACCGACAGGATATGGCTACACCTTC. It is translated as CASSPEPTGYGYTF.

This rearrangement joins TRBV7-2 to TRBJ2-5; TRBD1 matches 9 bases. With V trimmed by 6 bases and J by 4 bases, 3 bases remained unmatched. In germline, CDR1 is SGHTA, CDR2 FQGNSA. This CDR3 region has 13 residues. The CDR3 DNA is TGTGCCAGCAGAACAGGGGGCCTAGAGACCCAGTACTTC. It specifies CASRTGGLETQYF.

This chain joins TRBV3-1 (or the pseudogene TRBV3-2) and TRBJ2-2; tentatively, D is TRBD1 (6 bases). The CDR3 covers 15 residues. Germline CDR1 LGHDT, CDR2 YNNKEL (reference sequence). With 4 bases removed from V and 7 bases from J, the gap between germline ends came to 16 bases. Written as DNA, the CDR3 is TGTGCCAGCAGCCCCCTAGGGGGATTGGGCGGGGAGCTGTTTTTT. Protein: CASSPLGGLGGELFF.

The chain employs TRBV6-5 and TRBJ2-7; 7 nucleotides line up with TRBD1. Per the germline V gene, CDR1 is MNHEY and CDR2 is SVGAGI. V dropped 2 bases and J dropped 4; count of bases not matched to a gene: 5. The CDR3 runs to 14 residues. The CDR3 loop is CASSYRDSGYEQYF. CDR3 DNA sequence: TGTGCCAGCAGTTACAGGGACAGTGGATACGAGCAGTACTTC.

This clone was seen a single time. The rearrangement joins TRBV9 to TRBJ2-1; TRBD2 is a possible D gene (6 bases). The V gene's germline CDR1 is SGDLS and CDR2 YYNGEE. Trimming left V 0 bases short and J 3 bases short, with 10 bases between. The CDR3 spans 15 residues. CDR3 bases: TGTGCCAGCAGCGTAGGGGGGGACCTCTACAATGAGCAGTTCTTC. Translated, it gives CASSVGGDLYNEQFF. Drawing the rest from reference TRBV9 and TRBJ2-1, the complete variable domain is DSGVTQTPKHLITATGQRVTLRCSPRSGDLSVYWYQQSLDQGLQFLIQYYNGEERAKGNILERFSAQQFPDLHSELNLSSLELGDSALYFCASSVGGDLYNEQFFGPGTRLTVL.

The chain couples TRBV2 to TRBJ2-7; a weak D match, TRBD1 (6 bases). The germline V gene has CDR1 SNHLY and CDR2 FYNNEI. Trimming took off 6 bases at V and 9 bases at J, with 24 bases between the two ends. This CDR3 has 15 amino acids. Here the CDR3 DNA reads TGTGCCAGCAGGGAAACCCTCGGACAGCAATACCGGCAGTACTTC. It specifies CASRETLGQQYRQYF.

This clone was counted between two and nine times. The V and J genes are TRBV3-1 (or the pseudogene TRBV3-2) and TRBJ1-6; 8 nucleotides agree with TRBD1. This CDR3 spans 16 amino acids. Germline assignment: CDR1 LGHDT and CDR2 YNNKEL (reference sequence). Losses at the gene ends were 0 bases for V and 12 bases for J; bases not matched to a gene: 10. This CDR3 is CASSQEGRDRLLPLHF. The CDR3, as DNA: TGTGCCAGCAGCCAAGAGGGCCGGGACAGGCTCTTACCCCTCCACTTT.

Remarks on this clone: One end of the junction varies from germline; a read error may be responsible. The chain combines TRBV25-1 with TRBJ2-7; 10 bases are a match to TRBD1. CDR1 MGHDK and CDR2 SYGVNS come from the germline V gene. The CDR3 runs 16 residues. CDR3 in amino acids: CASSGNWGQGSFEQYF. The CDR3 DNA sequence: TGTGCCAGCAGTGGAAACTGGGGACAGGGGTCCTTCGAGCAGTACTTC.

CDR3 sequence: CASSPPRGGREVYGYTF. The CDR3 DNA sequence: TGTGCCAGCAGTCCCCCCCGTGGGGGCAGAGAAGTCTATGGCTACACCTTC. This chain links TRBV2 with TRBJ1-2; maybe TRBD1 (6 bases). The CDR3 extends over 17 amino acids. Germline CDR1 is SNHLY and CDR2 is FYNNEI. Trimming took 5 bases from V and 4 from J, leaving 23 bases between them. Together with reference TRBV2 and TRBJ1-2, the CDR3 gives the full variable domain: EPEVTQTPSHQVTQMGQEVILRCVPISNHLYFYWYRQILGQKVEFLVSFYNNEISEKSEIFDDQFSVERPDGSNFTLKIRSTKLEDSAMYFCASSPPRGGREVYGYTFGSGTRLTVV.

The chain carries TRBV7-2 and TRBJ1-2, with D unclear. Germline V lookup: CDR1 SGHTA, CDR2 FQGNSA. V shed 5 bases and J shed 2 bases, with 15 bases lying between them. The CDR3 loop spans 15 amino acids. The CDR3, as DNA: TGTGCCAGCAGCGCCGGTGTAAGCCGCAACTATGGCTACACCTTC. Its protein product is CASSAGVSRNYGYTF.

The chain uses TRBV5-1 and TRBJ1-6; the match to TRBD1 covers 9 bases. This CDR3 is 15 amino acids long. Germline CDR1 reads SGHRS; CDR2 reads YFSETQ. J gave up 7 bases and V 0 bases, and 2 bases lay outside the gene matches. CDR3 in amino acids: CASSLGTGGNSPLHF. The CDR3 coding sequence is TGCGCCAGCAGCTTGGGCACAGGGGGCAATTCACCCCTCCACTTT.

This clone was seen a few times. The gene calls are TRBV3-1 (or the pseudogene TRBV3-2) and TRBJ1-5, with 9 bases lining up with TRBD1. Germline values: CDR1 LGHDT, CDR2 YNNKEL (reference sequence). The CDR3 covers 17 residues. V dropped 2 bases and J dropped 9; count of bases not matched to a gene: 14. The CDR3 bases are TGTGCCAGCAGCCAACATACGGAGGGACAGGGAGGTTGGCCCCAGCATTTT. Translation: CASSQHTEGQGGWPQHF.

The chain is built from TRBV5-4 and TRBJ2-3; 7 bases match TRBD2. CDR3 length: 15 residues. Germline CDR1 and CDR2: SGHNT and YYREEE (reference sequence). The junction had 13 bases not matched to a gene; V was cut back by 7 bases and J by 5 bases. CDR3 bases: TGTGCCAGCGCGTTGTGGGCGGGAGTAGGAGATACGCAGTATTTT. Protein sequence: CASALWAGVGDTQYF.

The chain employs TRBV10-3 and TRBJ1-2; D gene ambiguous. Trimming left V 0 bases short and J 2 bases short, with 7 bases between. The V gene's germline CDR1 is ENHRY and CDR2 SYGVKD. CDR3 length equals 14 residues. The CDR3 reads CAISESEVNYGYTF. The CDR3 coding sequence is TGTGCCATCAGTGAGTCAGAGGTCAACTATGGCTACACCTTC.

The DNA for the CDR3 is TGCGCCAGCAGCTTTGCGTACAATGAGCAGTTCTTC. This gives the protein CASSFAYNEQFF. The chain combines TRBV5-1 with TRBJ2-1; no firm D call. V lost 2 bases and J lost 4, with 4 bases in between. CDR3 size: 12 residues. Germline V gene lookup returns CDR1 SGHRS and CDR2 YFSETQ.

There are a few counts of this clone. V usage is TRBV5-1 and J usage is TRBJ2-7; 8 nucleotides match TRBD1. V was pared by 4 bases and J by 4 bases, with 10 bases of the junction left unmatched. This CDR3 is 15 amino acids long. CDR1 and CDR2 from the germline V gene are SGHRS and YFSETQ. CDR3 DNA sequence: TGCGCCAGCAGCCCCGGGACAGGAGGGGGATACGAGCAGTACTTC. Translating it yields CASSPGTGGGYEQYF.

The chain joins TRBV5-1 to TRBJ2-3; TRBD1 might be the D (6 bases). V was clipped by 0 bases and J by 4 bases, with 12 bases between them. This CDR3 contains 15 residues. Germline CDR1 reads SGHRS; CDR2 reads YFSETQ. The CDR3 spells CASSLEGVESDTQYF. DNA of the CDR3: TGCGCCAGCAGCTTGGAGGGGGTAGAGTCAGATACGCAGTATTTT.